This TCR beta chain was recovered during a study of regulatory T cells in long-lasting Graves disease. This clonotype was observed at least ten times. Germline V gene lookup returns CDR1 SGHAT and CDR2 FQNNGV. Trimming cost V 0 bases and J 4 bases, with 9 bases left between them. CDR3 size: 14 residues. Arm-PCR with iRepertoire HTBI primers amplified the CDR3 regions for these TCR beta libraries. In TCRdb, the multiplex PCR reads were re-called with MiXCR into one record per CDR3 protein. The sample consists of 350,000 to 450,000 distinct CDR3 sequences, 14% to 15% of them appearing once. The time point was: newly diagnosed GD, antithyroid drugs for less than 3 months. PBMC RNA served as the TCR library source. A further study also used this sample, focusing on T cells in Graves' hyperthyroidism and ophthalmopathy.

This clonotype was sampled from a woman in her thirties or forties with Graves disease. The J gene is TRBJ2-5, the V gene TRBV11-2; D is possibly TRBD1 (6 bases). This specimen consisted of peripheral blood mononuclear cells (PBMCs), obtained at new diagnosis, from a patient treated with antithyroid drugs. The CDR3 reads CASSLDPGAETQYF. The CDR3 region has the DNA TGTGCCAGCAGCTTAGATCCAGGGGCAGAGACCCAGTACTTC.